Listed below are T cell receptor beta chains from one sample, sequenced in a study of blood T cell repertoires in COVID-19. This table comes from immunoSEQ multiplex PCR, and its TCRdb copy is limited to in-frame clones, with some not included. The sample contains roughly 160,000 clones, around 86% of which appear only once. The sequenced material came from peripheral blood. The receptors shown here come from a woman of 80 years or more with COVID-19, enrolled during active disease. The conserved cysteine and the conserved F or W are not part of the CDR3 here. The order of the fields is CDR3 length, V gene, J gene, CDR3 protein.

len: 14
v_gene: TRBV2
j_gene: TRBJ1-1
CDR3aa: ASKVLGPPGDTEAF

len: 11
v_gene: TRBV28
j_gene: TRBJ1-1
CDR3aa: ASRKQGRAEAF

len: 14
v_gene: TRBV6-5
j_gene: TRBJ1-3
CDR3aa: ASSYSRGSSGNTIY

len: 15
v_gene: TRBV5-6
j_gene: TRBJ1-1
CDR3aa: ASSLLVRDRGVSEAF

len: 15
v_gene: TRBV20-1
j_gene: TRBJ1-5
CDR3aa: SASYARQGVVNQPQH

len: 11
v_gene: TRBV18
j_gene: TRBJ2-1
CDR3aa: ASSPVRGNEQF

len: 14
v_gene: TRBV28
j_gene: TRBJ2-3
CDR3aa: ASSAARTSGSYTQY

len: 10
v_gene: TRBV6-5
j_gene: TRBJ1-1
CDR3aa: ASSPAGAQAF

len: 13
v_gene: TRBV6-5
j_gene: TRBJ2-3
CDR3aa: ASSARDSSTDTQY

len: 16
v_gene: TRBV27
j_gene: TRBJ2-6
CDR3aa: ASSHGTSGSSGANVLT

len: 11
v_gene: TRBV19
j_gene: TRBJ1-1
CDR3aa: ASSRFGSTEAF

len: 14
v_gene: TRBV6-6
j_gene: TRBJ2-3
CDR3aa: ASRETGWVGTDTQY

len: 14
v_gene: TRBV11-2
j_gene: TRBJ1-4
CDR3aa: ASSFGRQGTNEKLF

len: 13
v_gene: TRBV6-6
j_gene: TRBJ2-7
CDR3aa: ASSYFKGAEDGQY

len: 13
v_gene: TRBV5-1
j_gene: TRBJ1-5
CDR3aa: ASSLDGTGVQPQH